The sequence of this T cell receptor beta chain was determined in a study of T cell responses to AZD1222 COVID-19 vaccine. Study findings and constraints: Increases in Spike-specific TCR breadth and depth were seen after two AZD1222 doses. Seropositivity was recorded at baseline in only 6 or 7 AZD1222 recipients. Across spike, vaccine-associated CD4 TCRs were found, dominant at 160-218 and 743-854.

Measured with immunoSEQ multiplex PCR; TCRdb has only the in-frame clones, and not every one. The profile covers roughly 120,000 clones, with 92% appearing a single time and 1.6% taken by the ten largest. This CDR3 comprises 15 residues. Germline CDR1 and CDR2: LGHDT and YNNKEL (reference sequence). The J segment lost 7 bases and the V segment lost 3 bases, leaving 6 bases of the junction unmatched. With respect to this clone: Its antigen remains unidentified.

The sample in question was peripheral blood, obtained 28 days after the second AZD1222 dose. This chain joins TRBV3-1 (or the pseudogene TRBV3-2) and TRBJ2-1; 10 positions match TRBD2. The receptor was derived from an adult who received the AZD1222 COVID-19 vaccine. The chain's CDR3 is CASSHQREGLNEQFF. The DNA for the CDR3 is TGTGCCAGCAGCCATCAGCGGGAGGGCCTTAATGAGCAGTTCTTC.